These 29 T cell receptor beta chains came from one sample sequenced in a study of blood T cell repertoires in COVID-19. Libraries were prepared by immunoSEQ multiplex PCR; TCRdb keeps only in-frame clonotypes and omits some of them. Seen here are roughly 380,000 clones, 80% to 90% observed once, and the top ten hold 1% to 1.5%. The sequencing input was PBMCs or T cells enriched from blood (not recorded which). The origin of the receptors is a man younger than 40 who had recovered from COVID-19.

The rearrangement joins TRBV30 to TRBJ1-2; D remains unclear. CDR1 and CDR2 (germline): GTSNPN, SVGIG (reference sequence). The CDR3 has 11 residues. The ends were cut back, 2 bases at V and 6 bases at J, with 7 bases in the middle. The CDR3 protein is CAWSPSNGYTF. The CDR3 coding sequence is TGTGCCTGGAGTCCGAGCAATGGCTACACCTTC.

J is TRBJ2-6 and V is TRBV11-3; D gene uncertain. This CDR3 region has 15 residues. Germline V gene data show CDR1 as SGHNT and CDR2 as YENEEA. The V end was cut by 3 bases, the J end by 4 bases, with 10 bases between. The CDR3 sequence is CASSLGQPGANVLTF. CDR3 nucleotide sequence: TGTGCCAGCAGCTTGGGCCAACCCGGGGCCAACGTCCTGACTTTC.

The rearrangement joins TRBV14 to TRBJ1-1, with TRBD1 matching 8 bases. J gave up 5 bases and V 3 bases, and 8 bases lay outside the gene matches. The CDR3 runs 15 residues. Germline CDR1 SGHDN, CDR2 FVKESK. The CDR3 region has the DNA TGTGCCAGCAGCCAGACAGGGGATCGGTGGACTGAAGCTTTCTTT. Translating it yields CASSQTGDRWTEAFF.

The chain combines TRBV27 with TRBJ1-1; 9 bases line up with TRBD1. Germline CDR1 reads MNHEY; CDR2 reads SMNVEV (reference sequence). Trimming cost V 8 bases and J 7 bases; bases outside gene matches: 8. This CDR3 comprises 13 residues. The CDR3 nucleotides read TGTGCCAGCCGTGGGACAGGGAATAATGAAGCTTTCTTT. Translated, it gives CASRGTGNNEAFF.

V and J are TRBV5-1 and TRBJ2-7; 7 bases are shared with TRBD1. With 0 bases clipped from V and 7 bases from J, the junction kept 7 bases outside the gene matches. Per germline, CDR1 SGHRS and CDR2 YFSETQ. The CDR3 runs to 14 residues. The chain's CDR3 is CASSLGDREWEQYF. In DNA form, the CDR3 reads TGCGCCAGCAGCTTGGGCGACAGGGAATGGGAGCAGTACTTC.

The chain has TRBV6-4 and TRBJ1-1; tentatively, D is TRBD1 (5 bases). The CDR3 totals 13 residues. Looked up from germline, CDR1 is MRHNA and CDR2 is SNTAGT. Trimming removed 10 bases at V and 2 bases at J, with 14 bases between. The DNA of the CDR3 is TGTGCCACATCCAAAGGGGATAACACTGAAGCTTTCTTT. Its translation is CATSKGDNTEAFF.

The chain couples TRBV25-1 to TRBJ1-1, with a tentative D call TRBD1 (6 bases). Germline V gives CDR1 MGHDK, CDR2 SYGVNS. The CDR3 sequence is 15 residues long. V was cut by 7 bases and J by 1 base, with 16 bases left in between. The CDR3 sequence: CASKQTGKGNTEAFF. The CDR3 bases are TGTGCCAGCAAACAGACAGGCAAGGGGAACACTGAAGCTTTCTTT.

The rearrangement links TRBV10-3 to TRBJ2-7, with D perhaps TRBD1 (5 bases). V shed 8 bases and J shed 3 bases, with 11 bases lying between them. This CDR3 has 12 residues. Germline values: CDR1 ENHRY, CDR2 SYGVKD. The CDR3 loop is CAIAAGNYEQYF. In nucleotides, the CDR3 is TGTGCCATCGCGGCAGGGAACTACGAGCAGTACTTC.

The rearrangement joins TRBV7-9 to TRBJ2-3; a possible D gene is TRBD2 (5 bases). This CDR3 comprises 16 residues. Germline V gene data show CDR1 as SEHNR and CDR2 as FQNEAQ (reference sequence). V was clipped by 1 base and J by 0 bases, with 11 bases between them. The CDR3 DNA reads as TGTGCCAGCAGCTTAGACCGAGGGCATAGCACAGATACGCAGTATTTT. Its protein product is CASSLDRGHSTDTQYF.

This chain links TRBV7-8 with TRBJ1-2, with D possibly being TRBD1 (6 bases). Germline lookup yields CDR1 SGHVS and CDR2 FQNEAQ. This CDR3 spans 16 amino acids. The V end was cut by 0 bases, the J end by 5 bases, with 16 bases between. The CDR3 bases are TGTGCCAGCAGCTTAGCGCGGGAAGGGGGAGGGTATGGCTACACCTTC. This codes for CASSLAREGGGYGYTF.

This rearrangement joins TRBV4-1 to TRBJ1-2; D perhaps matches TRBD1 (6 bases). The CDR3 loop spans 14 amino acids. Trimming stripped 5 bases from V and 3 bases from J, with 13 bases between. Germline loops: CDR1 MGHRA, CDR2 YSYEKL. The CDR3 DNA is TGCGCCAGCAGCAGCCCGGGACACGACTATGGCTACACCTTC. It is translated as CASSSPGHDYGYTF.

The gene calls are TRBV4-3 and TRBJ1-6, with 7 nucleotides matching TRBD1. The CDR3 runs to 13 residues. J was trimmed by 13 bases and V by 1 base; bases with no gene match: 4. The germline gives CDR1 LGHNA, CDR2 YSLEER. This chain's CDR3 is CASSQGQGSPLHF. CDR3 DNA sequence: TGCGCCAGCAGCCAAGGACAGGGATCGCCCCTCCACTTT.

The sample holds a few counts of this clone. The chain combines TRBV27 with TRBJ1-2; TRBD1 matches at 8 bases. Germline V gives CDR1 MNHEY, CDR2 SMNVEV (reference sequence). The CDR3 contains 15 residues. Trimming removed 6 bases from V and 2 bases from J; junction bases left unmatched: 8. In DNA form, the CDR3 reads TGTGCCAGCAGCCTAGGACAGGGAGCCAACTATGGCTACACCTTC. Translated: CASSLGQGANYGYTF.

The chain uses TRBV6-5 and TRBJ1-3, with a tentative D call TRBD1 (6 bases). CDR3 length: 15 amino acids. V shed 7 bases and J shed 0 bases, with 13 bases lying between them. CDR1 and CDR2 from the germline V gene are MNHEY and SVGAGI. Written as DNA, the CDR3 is TGTGCCAGCACCCTGACAGGTTCCTCTGGAAACACCATATATTTT. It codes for CASTLTGSSGNTIYF.

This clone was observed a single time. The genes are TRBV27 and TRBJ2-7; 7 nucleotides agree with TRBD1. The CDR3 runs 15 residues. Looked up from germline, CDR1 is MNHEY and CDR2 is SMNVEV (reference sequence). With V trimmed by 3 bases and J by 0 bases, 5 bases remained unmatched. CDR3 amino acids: CASSLRGPSSYEQYF. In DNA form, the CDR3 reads TGTGCCAGCAGTTTGAGGGGGCCTAGCTCCTACGAGCAGTACTTC.

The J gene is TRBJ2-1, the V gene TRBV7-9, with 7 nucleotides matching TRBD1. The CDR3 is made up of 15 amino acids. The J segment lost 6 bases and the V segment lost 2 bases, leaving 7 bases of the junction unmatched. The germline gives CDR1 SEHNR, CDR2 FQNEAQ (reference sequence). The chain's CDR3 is CASSLYGTDINEQFF. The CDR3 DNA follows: TGTGCCAGCAGCTTATATGGGACAGATATCAATGAGCAGTTCTTC.

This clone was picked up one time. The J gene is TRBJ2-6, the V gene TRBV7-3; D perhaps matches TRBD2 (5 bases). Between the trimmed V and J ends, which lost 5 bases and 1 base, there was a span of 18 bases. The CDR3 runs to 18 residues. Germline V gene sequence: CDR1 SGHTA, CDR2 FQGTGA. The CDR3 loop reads CASSVRGAKESGANVLTF. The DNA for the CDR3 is TGTGCCAGCAGCGTACGGGGAGCCAAAGAATCTGGGGCCAACGTCCTGACTTTC.

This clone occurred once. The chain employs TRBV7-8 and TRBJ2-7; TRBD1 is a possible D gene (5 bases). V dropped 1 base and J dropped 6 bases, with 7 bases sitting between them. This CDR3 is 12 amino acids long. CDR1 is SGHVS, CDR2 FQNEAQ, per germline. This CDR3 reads CASSLVRGEQYF. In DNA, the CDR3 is TGTGCCAGCAGCTTAGTAAGGGGCGAGCAGTACTTC.

This chain's CDR3 is CAWSVGDRDTGELFF. In DNA form, the CDR3 reads TGTGCCTGGAGTGTAGGGGACAGGGACACCGGGGAGCTGTTTTTT. The chain recombines TRBV30 with TRBJ2-2; 9 positions match TRBD1. There are 15 residues in the CDR3. The junction had 2 bases not matched to a gene; V was cut back by 0 bases and J by 3 bases. From germline, CDR1 is GTSNPN and CDR2 SVGIG (reference sequence).

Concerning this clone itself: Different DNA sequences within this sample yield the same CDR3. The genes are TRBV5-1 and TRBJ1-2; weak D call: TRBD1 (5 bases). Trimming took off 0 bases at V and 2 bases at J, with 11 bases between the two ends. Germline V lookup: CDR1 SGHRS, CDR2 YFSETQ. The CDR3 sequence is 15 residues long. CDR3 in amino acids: CASSLVPGQNYGYTF. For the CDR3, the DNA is TGCGCCAGCAGCTTGGTGCCAGGGCAGAACTATGGCTACACCTTC.

For the CDR3, the DNA is TGTGCCAGCAGCCCCGTAGCGGGAGAGAGCACAGATACGCAGTATTTT. Residues: CASSPVAGESTDTQYF. The chain couples TRBV9 to TRBJ2-3; 9 nucleotides match TRBD2. Germline V gives CDR1 SGDLS, CDR2 YYNGEE. After removal of 4 bases from V and 0 bases from J, the junction contained 6 bases not matched to a gene. The CDR3 loop spans 16 amino acids.

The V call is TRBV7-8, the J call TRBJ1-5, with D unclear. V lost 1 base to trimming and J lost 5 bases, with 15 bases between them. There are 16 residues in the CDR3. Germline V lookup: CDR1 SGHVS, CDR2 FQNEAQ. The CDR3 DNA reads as TGTGCCAGCAGCTTAGAAGTTTTGCGAGTCGATCAGCCCCAGCATTTT. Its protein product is CASSLEVLRVDQPQHF.

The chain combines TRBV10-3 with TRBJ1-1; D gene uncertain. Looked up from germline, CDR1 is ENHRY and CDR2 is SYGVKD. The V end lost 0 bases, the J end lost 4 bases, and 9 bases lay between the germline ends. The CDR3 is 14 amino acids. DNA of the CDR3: TGTGCCATCAGTGAGTCCGGGGTGGGCACTGAAGCTTTCTTT. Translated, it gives CAISESGVGTEAFF.

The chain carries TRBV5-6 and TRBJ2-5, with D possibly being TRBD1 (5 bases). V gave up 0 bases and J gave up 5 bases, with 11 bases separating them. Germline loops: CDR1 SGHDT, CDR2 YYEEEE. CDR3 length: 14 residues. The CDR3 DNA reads TGTGCCAGCAGCTTGGTAGACAGTTTGGAGACCCAGTACTTC. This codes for CASSLVDSLETQYF.

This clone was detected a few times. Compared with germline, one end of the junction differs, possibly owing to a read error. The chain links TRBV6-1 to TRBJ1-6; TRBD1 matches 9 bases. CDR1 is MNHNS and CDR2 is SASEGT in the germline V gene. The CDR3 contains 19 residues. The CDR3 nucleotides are TGTGCCAGCAGCGAAGCCGGACAGGGGTACAGCTCCTATAATTCACCCCTCCACTTT. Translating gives CASSEAGQGYSSYNSPLHF.

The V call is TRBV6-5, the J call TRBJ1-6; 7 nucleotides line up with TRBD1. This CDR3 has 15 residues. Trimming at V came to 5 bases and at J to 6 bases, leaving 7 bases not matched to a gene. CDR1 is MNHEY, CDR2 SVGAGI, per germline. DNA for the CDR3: TGTGCCAGCAGTCCCAGACAGGGTGGTAATTCACCCCTCCACTTT. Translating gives CASSPRQGGNSPLHF.

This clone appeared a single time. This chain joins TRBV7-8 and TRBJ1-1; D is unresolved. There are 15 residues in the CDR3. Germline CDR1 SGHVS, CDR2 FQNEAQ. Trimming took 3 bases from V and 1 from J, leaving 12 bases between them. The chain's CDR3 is CASSLRRETNTEAFF. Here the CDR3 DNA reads TGTGCCAGCAGCTTGCGACGGGAAACGAACACTGAAGCTTTCTTT.

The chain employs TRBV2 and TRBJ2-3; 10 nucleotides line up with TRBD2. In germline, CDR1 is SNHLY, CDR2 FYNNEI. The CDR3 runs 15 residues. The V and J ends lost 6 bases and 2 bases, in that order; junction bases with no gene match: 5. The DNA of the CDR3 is TGTGCCAGCAGAAGGACTAGCGGCGTCACAGATACGCAGTATTTT. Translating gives CASRRTSGVTDTQYF.

DNA of the CDR3: TGTGCCAGCAGCCCCGTAGACACTAGCGGGGGAAGGAAGCAGTTCTTC. It yields the protein CASSPVDTSGGRKQFF. The chain employs TRBV3-1 (or the pseudogene TRBV3-2) and TRBJ2-1, with 11 bases identical to TRBD2. In germline, CDR1 is LGHDT, CDR2 YNNKEL (reference sequence). V lost 4 bases to trimming and J lost 11 bases; unmatched junction nucleotides: 13. The CDR3 sequence is 16 residues long.